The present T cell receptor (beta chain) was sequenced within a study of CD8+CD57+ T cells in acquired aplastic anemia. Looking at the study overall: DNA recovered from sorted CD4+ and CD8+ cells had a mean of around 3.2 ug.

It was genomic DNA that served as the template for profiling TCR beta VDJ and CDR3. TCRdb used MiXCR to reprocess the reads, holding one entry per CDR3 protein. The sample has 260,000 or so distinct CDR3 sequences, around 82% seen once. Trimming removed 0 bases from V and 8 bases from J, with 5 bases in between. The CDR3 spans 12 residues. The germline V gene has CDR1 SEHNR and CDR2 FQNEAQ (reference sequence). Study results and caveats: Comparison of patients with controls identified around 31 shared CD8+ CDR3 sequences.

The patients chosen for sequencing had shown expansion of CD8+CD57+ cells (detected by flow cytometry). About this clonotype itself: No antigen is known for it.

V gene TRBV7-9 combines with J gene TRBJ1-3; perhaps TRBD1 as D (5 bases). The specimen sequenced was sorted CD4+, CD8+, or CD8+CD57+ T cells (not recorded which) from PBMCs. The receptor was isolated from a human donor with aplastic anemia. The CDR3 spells CASSLAGDTIYF. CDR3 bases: TGTGCCAGCAGCTTAGCGGGGGACACCATATATTTT.